The next 31 T cell receptor beta chains were all read from a single sample in a study of T cell clonotyping in hematopoietic cell transplantation. Assay used: immunoSEQ multiplex PCR; TCRdb lists only in-frame clones, some missing. This sample yields about 69,000 clones, of which 90% to 97% are seen a single time; under 2% belongs to the top ten. Time point described: recipient sample about 28 days before transplant, after cytoreduction. The source was peripheral blood mononuclear cells, collected before stem cell transplant. These receptors were taken from a woman aged 50 to 65 with acute myeloid leukemia. Some clones in this sample may be carry-over from other donors' samples.

The rearrangement uses TRBV7-8 and TRBJ2-1, with D hard to call. The CDR3 totals 17 residues. Trimming pared 1 base from V and 8 bases from J, leaving 21 bases between. Germline V gives CDR1 SGHVS, CDR2 FQNEAQ. The CDR3 loop is CASSLEPIGTPRHEQFF. The CDR3 nucleotides are TGTGCCAGCAGCTTAGAACCTATTGGTACCCCTCGGCATGAGCAGTTCTTC. Based on the CDR3 plus reference TRBV7-8 and TRBJ2-1, the full variable domain is GAGVSQSPRYKVAKRGQDVALRCDPISGHVSLFWYQQALGQGPEFLTYFQNEAQLDKSGLPSDRFFAERPEGSVSTLKIQRTQQEDSAVYLCASSLEPIGTPRHEQFFGPGTRLTVL.

The V call is TRBV19, the J call TRBJ1-4, with 7 bases aligning to TRBD1. V dropped 7 bases and J dropped 5; count of bases not matched to a gene: 7. The CDR3 has 14 residues. CDR1 is LNHDA and CDR2 is SQIVND in the germline V gene (reference sequence). The CDR3 is CASTVGTANEKLFF. The CDR3 DNA follows: TGTGCCAGTACGGTTGGGACAGCGAATGAAAAACTGTTTTTT.

The rearrangement links TRBV6-5 to TRBJ2-7, with D maybe TRBD1 (6 bases). V gave up 5 bases and J gave up 2 bases, with 13 bases separating them. The CDR3 runs to 14 residues. Per the germline V gene, CDR1 is MNHEY and CDR2 is SVGAGI. In DNA, the CDR3 is TGTGCCAGCAGTCCCGCAGGGGCGGCCTACGAGCAGTACTTC. Amino acids: CASSPAGAAYEQYF.

The rearrangement uses TRBV30 and TRBJ2-7; TRBD1 matches 8 bases. Germline V gives CDR1 GTSNPN, CDR2 SVGIG (reference sequence). The CDR3 is made up of 15 amino acids. Trimming at V came to 1 base and at J to 0 bases, leaving 5 bases not matched to a gene. The chain's CDR3 is CAWSGGQVSSYEQYF. The CDR3, as DNA: TGTGCCTGGAGTGGGGGACAGGTTAGCTCCTACGAGCAGTACTTC.

The chain couples TRBV9 to TRBJ2-5; D remains ambiguous. Per the germline V gene, CDR1 is SGDLS and CDR2 is YYNGEE. The CDR3 runs 15 residues. Trimming pared 4 bases from V and 1 base from J, leaving 14 bases between. CDR3 DNA: TGTGCCAGCAGCTCTAGTGGAGCCTTCCAAGAGACCCAGTACTTC. Protein: CASSSSGAFQETQYF.

This chain links TRBV7-2 with TRBJ1-2, with D perhaps TRBD1 (5 bases). V dropped 4 bases and J dropped 7 bases, with 16 bases sitting between them. CDR3 size: 14 residues. Looked up from germline, CDR1 is SGHTA and CDR2 is FQGNSA. CDR3 DNA sequence: TGTGCCAGCAGCTCCCCAGGGTTATTGCGTGGCTACACCTTC. Its protein product is CASSSPGLLRGYTF.

The chain carries TRBV2 and TRBJ2-5; a possible D gene is TRBD1 (5 bases). This CDR3 comprises 14 residues. Trimming took off 4 bases at V and 5 bases at J, with 14 bases between the two ends. Germline CDR1 is SNHLY and CDR2 is FYNNEI. The CDR3 region has the DNA TGTGCCAGCAGTGGGGGTAAGGGGATGGAGACCCAGTACTTC. Its translation: CASSGGKGMETQYF.

This clone was counted once. V gene TRBV6-1 combines with J gene TRBJ2-2, with unresolved D. CDR3 length: 13 amino acids. Per germline, CDR1 MNHNS and CDR2 SASEGT. Trimming shortened V by 6 bases and J by 4 bases, and 9 bases separated the two germline ends. The CDR3 sequence is CASSTSLTGELFF. DNA for the CDR3: TGTGCCAGCAGCACGTCCCTCACCGGGGAGCTGTTTTTT.

V is TRBV7-2 and J is TRBJ2-2, with TRBD1 matching 7 bases. CDR1 and CDR2 (germline): SGHTA, FQGNSA. Trimming removed 5 bases from V and 6 bases from J; junction bases left unmatched: 9. This CDR3 is 15 amino acids long. Here the CDR3 DNA reads TGTGCCAGCAGCGTCGACAGGGTTGACTCCGGGGAGCTGTTTTTT. It translates to CASSVDRVDSGELFF.

The CDR3 region is CASSLLDSIQPQHF. The DNA for the CDR3 is TGTGCCAGCAGTTTATTGGACAGTATACAGCCCCAGCATTTT. The chain recombines TRBV28 with TRBJ1-5, with D perhaps matching TRBD1 (6 bases). V lost 1 base to trimming and J lost 7 bases, with 11 bases between them. CDR1 MDHEN and CDR2 SYDVKM come from the germline V gene. The CDR3 is 14 residues long.

The chain carries TRBV6-1 and TRBJ1-2; the match to TRBD1 covers 7 bases. The V gene's germline CDR1 is MNHNS and CDR2 SASEGT. Losses at the gene ends were 4 bases for V and 4 bases for J; bases not matched to a gene: 6. The length of the CDR3 is 14 residues. The CDR3 loop reads CASSAPGGTYGYTF. DNA for the CDR3: TGTGCCAGCAGTGCCCCAGGGGGAACCTATGGCTACACCTTC.

The chain uses TRBV5-1 and TRBJ1-2, with D unresolved. This CDR3 spans 15 amino acids. Germline V gene sequence: CDR1 SGHRS, CDR2 YFSETQ. V was trimmed by 2 bases and J by 4 bases, leaving 15 bases between them. The CDR3 nucleotides are TGCGCCAGCAGCTTAAGTCCCACCGATCCCTATGGCTACACCTTC. Its translation is CASSLSPTDPYGYTF.

This clone was observed a handful of times. The chain employs TRBV2 and TRBJ2-7; 8 nucleotides agree with TRBD1. Unmatched junction bases numbered 8, after V lost 6 bases and J lost 7 bases. Germline assignment: CDR1 SNHLY and CDR2 FYNNEI. The CDR3 is 13 residues long. CDR3 in DNA: TGTGCCAGCAGCGAGGACAGGGTGAAGGAGCAGTACTTC. Translated, it gives CASSEDRVKEQYF.

In its sample, this clone was seen a few times. J is TRBJ2-3 and V is TRBV5-1, with 9 bases that match TRBD2. Germline CDR1 SGHRS, CDR2 YFSETQ. The CDR3 is made up of 14 amino acids. V shed 7 bases and J 4 bases; nucleotides not matched to a gene: 7. The CDR3 region is CASSLAGDSDTQYF. CDR3 nucleotides: TGCGCCAGCTCCTTAGCGGGAGATTCAGATACGCAGTATTTT.

The chain links TRBV5-1 to TRBJ2-3, with 7 bases matching TRBD2. Germline V gives CDR1 SGHRS, CDR2 YFSETQ. The CDR3 spans 15 residues. Losses at the gene ends were 6 bases for V and 0 bases for J; bases not matched to a gene: 7. The CDR3 reads CASTHRDYSTDTQYF. The CDR3 DNA sequence: TGCGCCAGCACTCACCGGGACTATAGCACAGATACGCAGTATTTT. Supplemented by reference TRBV5-1 and TRBJ2-3, the full variable domain reads KAGVTQTPRYLIKTRGQQVTLSCSPISGHRSVSWYQQTPGQGLQFLFEYFSETQRNKGNFPGRFSGRQFSNSRSEMNVSTLELGDSALYLCASTHRDYSTDTQYFGPGTRLTVL.

This clone was recorded once. V gene TRBV30 combines with J gene TRBJ2-7; D unresolved. Germline assignment: CDR1 GTSNPN and CDR2 SVGIG (reference sequence). The CDR3 is made up of 11 amino acids. The ends were cut back, 6 bases at V and 3 bases at J, with 9 bases in the middle. In DNA, the CDR3 is TGTGCCTGTGCTGGGATCTACGAGCAGTACTTC. Amino acid sequence: CACAGIYEQYF.

The rearrangement joins TRBV6-5 to TRBJ1-5; D uncertain. The CDR3 is 15 residues long. The germline V gene encodes CDR1 MNHEY and CDR2 SVGAGI. Trimming removed 0 bases at V and 6 bases at J, with 12 bases between. CDR3 sequence: CASSYSRGESQPQHF. The CDR3 DNA sequence: TGTGCCAGCAGTTACTCACGCGGGGAGAGTCAGCCCCAGCATTTT.

This clone showed up just once. V gene TRBV5-1 combines with J gene TRBJ2-5; D is undetermined. V lost 0 bases and J 0 bases, leaving 6 bases between the germline ends. This CDR3 spans 14 amino acids. Germline CDR1 reads SGHRS; CDR2 reads YFSETQ. The CDR3 spells CASSLGGYQETQYF. For the CDR3, the DNA is TGCGCCAGCAGCTTGGGAGGTTACCAAGAGACCCAGTACTTC.

V gene TRBV6-1 combines with J gene TRBJ2-6, with TRBD1 matching 10 bases. The ends lost 10 bases at V and 2 bases at J; junction bases unmatched: 5. The germline V gene encodes CDR1 MNHNS and CDR2 SASEGT. The CDR3 consists of 15 residues. The CDR3 sequence: CATRQGAPGANVLTF. CDR3 DNA: TGTGCCACCCGACAGGGGGCGCCTGGGGCCAACGTCCTGACTTTC.

The chain carries TRBV5-1 and TRBJ1-4; D uncertain. Germline V lookup: CDR1 SGHRS, CDR2 YFSETQ. V gave up 4 bases and J gave up 8 bases, with 18 bases separating them. There are 15 residues in the CDR3. CDR3 sequence: CASSPSGVGNEKLFF. The CDR3 nucleotides are TGCGCCAGCAGCCCAAGTGGTGTGGGGAACGAAAAACTGTTTTTT. The full variable domain, with the rest looked up from reference TRBV5-1 and TRBJ1-4, is KAGVTQTPRYLIKTRGQQVTLSCSPISGHRSVSWYQQTPGQGLQFLFEYFSETQRNKGNFPGRFSGRQFSNSRSEMNVSTLELGDSALYLCASSPSGVGNEKLFFGSGTQLSVL.

This chain links TRBV30 with TRBJ1-6; no clear D gene. V lost 3 bases to trimming and J lost 13 bases, with 13 bases between them. The germline gives CDR1 GTSNPN, CDR2 SVGIG (reference sequence). The CDR3 spans 12 residues. The CDR3 DNA is TGTGCCTGGAGAGGACCGTTGGTCCCCCTCCACTTT. Translating gives CAWRGPLVPLHF.

The V call is TRBV5-6, the J call TRBJ1-5; D is perhaps TRBD1 (6 bases). CDR1 is SGHDT and CDR2 is YYEEEE in the germline V gene. V was pared by 4 bases and J by 7 bases, with 15 bases between. This CDR3 comprises 14 residues. The CDR3 DNA reads TGTGCCAGCAGCGCGGGGGGCTCGGGGCAGCCCCAGCATTTT. It encodes CASSAGGSGQPQHF.

This chain joins TRBV28 and TRBJ1-4; D uncertain. The CDR3 is made up of 12 amino acids. With 6 bases removed from V and 7 bases from J, the gap between germline ends came to 9 bases. Germline V gene lookup returns CDR1 MDHEN and CDR2 SYDVKM. The CDR3 nucleotides are TGTGCCAGCAGGGAATCAAGTGAAAAACTGTTTTTT. Translation: CASRESSEKLFF.

This clone was seen once. A read error may produce the germline difference seen at one junction end. The chain employs TRBV7-7 and TRBJ2-3; D is unresolved. The CDR3 has 13 amino acids. Germline V lookup: CDR1 SSHAT, CDR2 FNYEAQ (reference sequence). CDR3 nucleotides: TGTGCTAGCAGCTTAGACTTCGATGATACGCAGTATTTT. Translated, it gives CASSLDFDDTQYF.

The chain has TRBV30 and TRBJ1-1, with D perhaps matching TRBD1 (6 bases). Germline CDR1 and CDR2: GTSNPN and SVGIG (reference sequence). This CDR3 has 13 residues. V shed 3 bases and J shed 4 bases, with 12 bases lying between them. This CDR3 reads CAWSLGQSTEAFF. The CDR3 nucleotides are TGTGCCTGGAGCCTGGGACAAAGCACTGAAGCTTTCTTT.

In the case of this clone: At one end, the junction sequence differs from germline, possibly due to a read error. The gene calls are TRBV2 and TRBJ1-1; D is unclear. The CDR3 is made up of 8 amino acids. Germline values: CDR1 SNHLY, CDR2 FYNNEI. CDR3 sequence reads: CARQGRIF. The CDR3 DNA reads TGTGCCAGACAAGGGCGGATCTTT.

The chain is built from TRBV7-8 and TRBJ2-7; TRBD1 matches at 9 bases. The CDR3 is made up of 14 amino acids. V trimming: 7 bases; J trimming: 2 bases; junction bases outside the gene matches: 6. Germline V lookup: CDR1 SGHVS, CDR2 FQNEAQ. This chain's CDR3 is CASIEGQGTYEQYF. The DNA of the CDR3 is TGTGCCAGCATTGAGGGACAGGGAACCTACGAGCAGTACTTC.

DNA of the CDR3: TGTGCCTGGAGTTGGGGGGGGCGCACCTACGAGCAGTACTTC. It yields the protein CAWSWGGRTYEQYF. The rearrangement joins TRBV30 to TRBJ2-7, with D maybe TRBD2 (7 bases). This CDR3 is built from 14 residues. Trimming removed 2 bases from V and 2 bases from J, with 13 bases in between. Germline assignment: CDR1 GTSNPN and CDR2 SVGIG (reference sequence).

V and J are TRBV5-1 and TRBJ1-2; weak D call: TRBD1 (5 bases). Trimming stripped 4 bases from V and 2 bases from J, with 18 bases between. The germline CDR1 and CDR2 sequences are SGHRS and YFSETQ. CDR3 length equals 16 residues. The CDR3 loop reads CASSPGPRDGNYGYTF. The CDR3 region has the DNA TGCGCCAGCAGCCCCGGGCCCCGGGACGGGAACTATGGCTACACCTTC. Supplemented by reference TRBV5-1 and TRBJ1-2, the full variable domain reads KAGVTQTPRYLIKTRGQQVTLSCSPISGHRSVSWYQQTPGQGLQFLFEYFSETQRNKGNFPGRFSGRQFSNSRSEMNVSTLELGDSALYLCASSPGPRDGNYGYTFGSGTRLTVV.

The CDR3 is CASSLMLAEAYEQYF. Written as DNA, the CDR3 is TGTGCCAGCAGCTTAATGCTAGCGGAAGCCTACGAGCAGTACTTC. This chain joins TRBV7-2 and TRBJ2-7; 7 bases are a match to TRBD2. J was trimmed by 2 bases and V by 2 bases; bases with no gene match: 6. The CDR3 length is 15 residues. Germline values: CDR1 SGHTA, CDR2 FQGNSA.

The gene calls are TRBV6-1 and TRBJ2-7; 11 bases map to TRBD1. V lost 6 bases, J lost 5 bases, and 0 bases stayed unmatched. Germline V CDR1 and CDR2: MNHNS, SASEGT. The CDR3 has 12 amino acids. CDR3 in DNA: TGTGCCAGCAGGGACAGGGGGCACGAGCAGTACTTC. The encoded protein is CASRDRGHEQYF.